The clone carrying this T cell receptor beta chain was seen only a few times. The CDR3 sequence is 16 residues long. The ends lost 5 bases at V and 2 bases at J; junction bases unmatched: 9. CDR1 is SGHTA, CDR2 FQGNSA, per germline. This sample is part of a study of blood T cell repertoires in COVID-19. The overall study: The United States, Italy and Spain provided the acute and convalescent COVID-19 samples. PBMCs, B-cell-depleted T cells, or T cells provided the cDNA or gDNA that made up the material.

As processed by the authors: It was from reference gene primer amplification that nucleated cell counts were estimated. The method was immunoSEQ multiplex PCR; TCRdb's version includes in-frame clones alone and lacks a portion of them. V, J and clone size derive from that table, while D and trimming were established from the DNA sequence. The table lists around 130,000 clones, 85% to 90% of them singletons. This chain links TRBV7-2 with TRBJ1-5; 7 bases fit TRBD1. Sequencing was carried out using peripheral blood. The receptor comes from a human donor in a cohort sampled during active COVID-19. The CDR3 region has the DNA TGTGCCAGCAGCAAGCCAAGACAGGGAGGCAATCAGCCCCAGCATTTT. It codes for CASSKPRQGGNQPQHF.